Sequencing of this TCR beta chain was carried out in a study of blood T cell repertoires in COVID-19. About the study: Acute and convalescent COVID-19 specimens originated in the United States, Italy and Spain. In each case, the material was cDNA or gDNA derived from T cells, B-cell-depleted T cells, or PBMCs.

Under the authors' procedure: Quantification of nucleated cells was approximated via reference gene primer amplification. Produced via immunoSEQ multiplex PCR; TCRdb's table is partial and in-frame only. V, J and clone size derive from that table, while D and trimming were established from the DNA sequence. The sample has roughly 250,000 clones, roughly 80% seen once. Trimming took off 5 bases at V and 1 base at J, with 9 bases between the two ends. CDR1 LNHNV and CDR2 YYDKDF come from the germline V gene (reference sequence). The CDR3 has 14 residues. Sequences were obtained from peripheral blood. This receptor was taken from a woman older than 75 with active or convalescent COVID-19. The chain combines TRBV15 with TRBJ2-1; a possible D gene is TRBD2 (5 bases). CDR3 nucleotide sequence: TGTGCCACCAGCCCCCCGGGGTCCTACAATGAGCAGTTCTTC. It translates to CATSPPGSYNEQFF.